The rows below give T cell receptor beta chains drawn from one sample of a study of naive and memory T cell subsets. One entry per CDR3 protein, called by TCRdb with MiXCR from the 5' RACE reads. This sample has 20,000 to 30,000 distinct CDR3 sequences, with under 30% found just once. The source is a female donor in good health. Both conserved end residues are part of each CDR3. D genes are given only for firm matches. Clone sizes are given selectively: once, few, many, or a class where the clone is expanded.

clone size: few
V gene: TRBV29-1
D gene: NA
J gene: TRBJ1-1
CDR3 protein: CSVTDGALRAFF
CDR3 DNA: TGCAGCGTAACTGACGGAGCCCTGCGGGCTTTCTTT

clone size: few
V gene: TRBV20-1
D gene: TRBD2
J gene: TRBJ2-3
CDR3 protein: CSARELAGPTDTQYF
CDR3 DNA: TGCAGTGCTAGAGAACTAGCGGGACCCACAGATACGCAGTATTTT

clone size: few
V gene: TRBV20-1
D gene: TRBD2
J gene: TRBJ2-1
CDR3 protein: CSAGQRGDYNEQFF
CDR3 DNA: TGCAGTGCCGGCCAGCGGGGAGATTACAATGAGCAGTTCTTC

clone size: once
V gene: TRBV6-2/TRBV6-3
D gene: TRBD1
J gene: TRBJ1-5
CDR3 protein: CASRTGQGSFQPQHF
CDR3 DNA: TGTGCCAGCAGGACGGGACAGGGTAGCTTTCAGCCCCAGCATTTT

clone size: many
V gene: TRBV29-1
D gene: NA
J gene: TRBJ1-5
CDR3 protein: CSVRGQDNQPQHF
CDR3 DNA: TGCAGCGTGCGGGGGCAGGACAATCAGCCCCAGCATTTT

clone size: NA
V gene: TRBV6-5
D gene: TRBD2
J gene: TRBJ2-7
CDR3 protein: CASSPPGGSYEQYF
CDR3 DNA: TGTGCCAGCAGCCCCCCGGGGGGAAGCTACGAGCAGTACTTC

clone size: many
V gene: TRBV6-1
D gene: TRBD2
J gene: TRBJ2-1
CDR3 protein: CASSEAGGRGGNEQFF
CDR3 DNA: TGTGCCAGCAGTGAAGCAGGCGGGCGGGGGGGCAATGAGCAGTTCTTC

clone size: NA
V gene: TRBV7-2
D gene: NA
J gene: TRBJ2-5
CDR3 protein: CASSFGALGAVQYF
CDR3 DNA: TGTGCCAGCAGCTTCGGGGCCTTAGGGGCGGTTCAGTACTTC

clone size: NA
V gene: TRBV7-2
D gene: NA
J gene: TRBJ1-1
CDR3 protein: CASSLERIQVEAFF
CDR3 DNA: TGTGCCAGCAGCTTAGAACGGATTCAGGTTGAAGCTTTCTTT

clone size: medium-sized
V gene: TRBV2
D gene: NA
J gene: TRBJ2-2
CDR3 protein: CAQTTNTGELFF
CDR3 DNA: TGTGCCCAAACGACGAACACCGGGGAGCTGTTTTTT

clone size: NA
V gene: TRBV10-3
D gene: NA
J gene: TRBJ1-2
CDR3 protein: CAISESPQGGYGYTF
CDR3 DNA: TGTGCCATCAGTGAGTCCCCCCAGGGTGGCTATGGCTACACCTTC

clone size: NA
V gene: TRBV29-1
D gene: NA
J gene: TRBJ1-1
CDR3 protein: CSVATWGSNTEAFF
CDR3 DNA: TGCAGCGTTGCCACGTGGGGTTCAAACACTGAAGCTTTCTTT

clone size: NA
V gene: TRBV12-3/TRBV12-4
D gene: TRBD2
J gene: TRBJ2-7
CDR3 protein: CASSASGTLKAEQYF
CDR3 DNA: TGTGCCAGCAGTGCGAGCGGGACCCTGAAGGCCGAGCAGTACTTC

clone size: NA
V gene: TRBV13
D gene: TRBD1
J gene: TRBJ2-2
CDR3 protein: CASSRDRARELFF
CDR3 DNA: TGTGCCAGCAGCCGCGACAGGGCCCGGGAGCTGTTTTTT

clone size: NA
V gene: TRBV6-1
D gene: NA
J gene: TRBJ1-2
CDR3 protein: CASSVHYDQGSGYTF
CDR3 DNA: TGTGCCAGCAGTGTGCACTACGATCAGGGGTCTGGCTACACCTTC

clone size: few
V gene: TRBV20-1
D gene: NA
J gene: TRBJ1-2
CDR3 protein: CSAGGQNYGYTF
CDR3 DNA: TGCAGTGCGGGGGGGCAGAACTATGGCTACACCTTC

clone size: many
V gene: TRBV20-1
D gene: TRBD2
J gene: TRBJ2-1
CDR3 protein: CSAPEGLAANEQFF
CDR3 DNA: TGCAGTGCCCCGGAGGGACTAGCAGCCAATGAGCAGTTCTTC

clone size: NA
V gene: TRBV29-1
D gene: NA
J gene: TRBJ2-1
CDR3 protein: CSVEDSSRADEQFF
CDR3 DNA: TGCAGCGTTGAAGATTCGAGCAGGGCGGATGAGCAGTTCTTC

clone size: few
V gene: TRBV20-1
D gene: NA
J gene: TRBJ1-4
CDR3 protein: CSASTSGPGGEKLFF
CDR3 DNA: TGCAGTGCTAGTACCTCCGGGCCGGGGGGTGAAAAACTGTTTTTT

clone size: medium-sized
V gene: TRBV19
D gene: NA
J gene: TRBJ1-3
CDR3 protein: CASTDRNTIYF
CDR3 DNA: TGTGCCAGTACGGATCGAAACACCATATATTTT

clone size: NA
V gene: TRBV29-1
D gene: NA
J gene: TRBJ2-7
CDR3 protein: CSVAAGGAGEQYF
CDR3 DNA: TGCAGCGTTGCAGCCGGTGGGGCGGGAGAGCAGTACTTC

clone size: few
V gene: TRBV10-3
D gene: TRBD2
J gene: TRBJ2-3
CDR3 protein: CAISLSGGTDTQYF
CDR3 DNA: TGTGCCATCAGTCTAAGCGGGGGCACAGATACGCAGTATTTT